This is a list of T cell receptor beta chains from one sample in a study of blood T cell repertoires in COVID-19. Data came from immunoSEQ multiplex PCR; TCRdb stores just in-frame clones and leaves some out. The sample has 250,000 to 300,000 clones; roughly 91% are singletons. The sample was PBMCs or T cells enriched from blood (not recorded which). Every receptor here comes from a woman aged 55 to 70 who had recovered from COVID-19. Both conserved end residues are part of each CDR3. The D gene is left open where the match is weak. Some rows mark clone size as missing; the rest say once, few, many or name a class of expanded clone.

TRBV5-6	TRBJ2-1	TRBD1	few	TGTGCCAGCGCCGAACTGACAGGGAGCGATGAGCAGTTCTTC	CASAELTGSDEQFF
TRBV7-2	TRBJ2-1	NA	NA	TGTGCCAGCAGCTTAGCAGCGACTACCTACAATGAGCAGTTCTTC	CASSLAATTYNEQFF
TRBV7-3	TRBJ2-1	NA	NA	TGTGCCAGCAGCCCCCATACCTTGACAAATGAGCAGTTCTTC	CASSPHTLTNEQFF
TRBV19	TRBJ2-5	NA	NA	TGTGCCAGTAGTATACACCCGCCCGCCAGGGTAGGAGAGACCCAGTACTTC	CASSIHPPARVGETQYF
TRBV24-1	TRBJ2-3	TRBD2	NA	TGTGCCACGACGGGAGGGAGCACAGATACGCAGTATTTT	CATTGGSTDTQYF
TRBV7-6	TRBJ1-3	TRBD1	NA	TGTGCCAGCGGACAGGCGTACTCTGGAAACACCATATATTTT	CASGQAYSGNTIYF
TRBV14	TRBJ1-3	NA	NA	TGTGCCAGCAGCCCTAACGATCCCCGAGGTGGAAACACCATATATTTT	CASSPNDPRGGNTIYF
TRBV13	TRBJ1-2	TRBD1	NA	TGTGCCAGCAGCTATAATCGCCGGGACAGGGGTTACACCTTC	CASSYNRRDRGYTF
TRBV15	TRBJ2-7	NA	NA	TGTGCCACCAGCACCCAAACAGCCTCCGGGCAGTACTTC	CATSTQTASGQYF
TRBV7-9	TRBJ2-7	NA	NA	TGTGCCAGCAGCTTATCCACAGGTATGAGCTCCTACGAGCAGTACTTC	CASSLSTGMSSYEQYF
TRBV7-9	TRBJ1-1	NA	NA	TGTGCCAGCAGCTTTCCGGGACTACTGAACACTGAAGCTTTCTTT	CASSFPGLLNTEAFF
TRBV4-1	TRBJ1-1	NA	NA	TGCGCCAGCAGCGGGGCATCACAGGTGGAGAACACTGAAGCTTTCTTT	CASSGASQVENTEAFF
TRBV7-9	TRBJ2-6	NA	NA	TGTGCCAGCAGCCCACAGGGACCCGGGGCCAACGTCCTGACTTTC	CASSPQGPGANVLTF
TRBV24-1	TRBJ2-1	TRBD2	NA	TGTGCCACCAGTGTGGCTAGCGGGGGGCCTGCCTACAATGAGCAGTTCTTC	CATSVASGGPAYNEQFF
TRBV5-1	TRBJ1-3	NA	NA	TGCGCCAGCAGCTTTCTAGCTGGAAACACCATATATTTT	CASSFLAGNTIYF
TRBV24-1	TRBJ2-5	NA	NA	TGTGCCACCAGTGAATCCCGGGGGTACCAAGAGACCCAGTACTTC	CATSESRGYQETQYF
TRBV28	TRBJ1-5	NA	NA	TGTGCCAGCAGTTTAGGGGGGCAGCCCCAGCATTTT	CASSLGGQPQHF
TRBV27	TRBJ2-7	NA	few	TGTGCCAGCAGTTTATCCCCGAGAACCGAGCAGTACTTC	CASSLSPRTEQYF
TRBV20-1	TRBJ1-5	NA	NA	TGCAGTGCTAGTTCACAGGCCGGGGGTAGTCAGCCCCAGCATTTT	CSASSQAGGSQPQHF
TRBV10-1	TRBJ2-3	TRBD1	NA	TGCGCCAGCAGTGGGGGCATACCGGACAGGGGAAATAGCCCAGATACGCAGTATTTT	CASSGGIPDRGNSPDTQYF
TRBV10-3	TRBJ2-7	NA	once	TGTGCCATCAGTGAGGGGACAGCCATCGGGGGAGAGCAGTACTTC	CAISEGTAIGGEQYF
TRBV6-1	TRBJ1-4	TRBD1	NA	TGTGCCAGCAGTGAAAGGTTGACAGGGAATGAAAAACTGTTTTTT	CASSERLTGNEKLFF
TRBV6-4	TRBJ2-1	TRBD2	few	TGTGCCAGCAGTCGACTAGCGGGGATCCCTACGGAGCAGTTCTTC	CASSRLAGIPTEQFF
TRBV11-2	TRBJ2-5	TRBD2	NA	TGTGCCAGCAGGGCTCGGCGGGGGTACCAAGAGACCCAGTACTTC	CASRARRGYQETQYF
TRBV5-4	TRBJ1-2	NA	NA	TGTGCCAGCAGCTTGGCCACAGCCTATGGCTACACCTTC	CASSLATAYGYTF
TRBV27	TRBJ2-7	TRBD2	NA	TGTGCCACCCAGCGGGATGCCGTCTCCTACGAGCAGTACTTC	CATQRDAVSYEQYF
TRBV5-1	TRBJ2-3	TRBD2	NA	TGCGCCAGCAGCTTACCCCTAGCGGGGGATACGCAGTATTTT	CASSLPLAGDTQYF
TRBV28	TRBJ1-1	TRBD1	few	TGTGCCAGCAGTTTAACCGACAGGGTTCCTTTCTTT	CASSLTDRVPFF
TRBV9	TRBJ2-7	NA	NA	TGTGCCAGCAGCCAGGGGCAATCGAGCTCCTACGAGCAGTACTTC	CASSQGQSSSYEQYF
TRBV5-1	TRBJ1-3	TRBD1	once	TGCGCCAGCAGCCCCGGGACAGTCGGAAACACCATATATTTT	CASSPGTVGNTIYF
TRBV7-9	TRBJ2-7	TRBD1	NA	TGTGCCAGCAGCGTGGGACAGGGGGTTGATGAGCAGTACTTC	CASSVGQGVDEQYF
TRBV5-1	TRBJ2-5	TRBD2	NA	TGCGCCAGCAGCTTGGCCATCAGCGGGAGTGGGAAGACCCAGTACTTC	CASSLAISGSGKTQYF
TRBV27	TRBJ1-5	TRBD1	NA	TGTGCCAGCAGTTCGACAGGGCGCAATCAGCCCCAGCATTTT	CASSSTGRNQPQHF
TRBV6-1	TRBJ1-2	NA	many	TGTGCCAGCAGTGACGGGAGTTATGATGGCTACACCTTC	CASSDGSYDGYTF
TRBV5-1	TRBJ2-2	NA	NA	TGCGCCAGCAGCTCCCCAGGGACAACCGGGGAGCTGTTTTTT	CASSSPGTTGELFF
TRBV11-3	TRBJ2-5	TRBD2	NA	TGTGCCAGCAGCTTACGGGGGGGTCGGCGGGAGACCCAGTACTTC	CASSLRGGRRETQYF
TRBV5-1	TRBJ2-7	NA	NA	TGCGCCAGCAGCTTGGCAGGAACCTACGAGCAGTACTTC	CASSLAGTYEQYF
TRBV5-1	TRBJ2-3	NA	NA	TGCGCCAGCAGTCTACCTACAGATACGCAGTATTTT	CASSLPTDTQYF
TRBV30	TRBJ1-5	NA	NA	TGTGCCTGGAGTAATGGACTCCCCACCGTATTCGGGCCCCAGCATTTT	CAWSNGLPTVFGPQHF
TRBV28	TRBJ2-3	NA	NA	TGTGCCAGCAGTTTATTGGAGACAGATACGCAGTATTTT	CASSLLETDTQYF
TRBV27	TRBJ1-5	NA	NA	TGTGCCAGCAGCCCCCGCCGGGTCTATAGCAATCAGCCCCAGCATTTT	CASSPRRVYSNQPQHF
TRBV21-1	TRBJ1-3	NA	NA	NA	CASSKWGRGSGNTIYF
TRBV11-2	TRBJ2-5	TRBD1	once	TGTGCCAGCAGCATAATACAGGGGCAAGAGACCCAGTACTTC	CASSIIQGQETQYF
TRBV10-1	TRBJ2-3	TRBD2	NA	TGCGCCAGCAGCCACCTAGCGGGAGATACTACGCAGTATTTT	CASSHLAGDTTQYF
TRBV6-1	TRBJ2-7	TRBD2	NA	TGTGCCAGCAGTGAAGCGGTGGCAGCGGGGGCCTACGAGCAGTACTTC	CASSEAVAAGAYEQYF
TRBV28	TRBJ2-7	TRBD1	NA	TGTGCCAGCACCAGTCCGACAGGGGGCTCCAACGAGCAGTACTTC	CASTSPTGGSNEQYF
TRBV7-9	TRBJ2-5	NA	NA	TGTGCCAGCAGCTTTCTACAAGAGACCCAGTACTTC	CASSFLQETQYF
TRBV28	TRBJ1-2	NA	NA	TGTGCCACCGAACCGGGGGGGTTAAGAGGCTACACCTTC	CATEPGGLRGYTF
TRBV6-5	TRBJ1-3	TRBD1	NA	TGTGCCAGCAGTTCCGGGACAGGGTCAAACACCATATATTTT	CASSSGTGSNTIYF
TRBV13	TRBJ1-2	TRBD1	NA	TGTGCCAGCAGCTTCCAGAGGACAGGCCATGGCTACACCTTC	CASSFQRTGHGYTF
TRBV28	TRBJ1-1	TRBD1	NA	TGTGCCAGCAGTTTGTCGACAGGGGGGAACACTGAAGCTTTCTTT	CASSLSTGGNTEAFF
TRBV28	TRBJ1-5	TRBD1	NA	TGTGCCACCCCTGACAGGGAGGTCGGACAGCCCCAGCATTTT	CATPDREVGQPQHF
TRBV5-1	TRBJ1-2	NA	NA	TGCGCCAGCAGCTTGCAGGGTACGGATGGCTACACCTTC	CASSLQGTDGYTF